What follows describes a single T cell receptor (beta chain). Donors showed nominal health when sampled, although they likely had unrecorded immune exposures. The PCR had 60 Vbeta and 13 Jbeta primers. Profiled with immunoSEQ multiplex PCR; TCRdb holds only in-frame clones, not every one. The repertoire holds some 130,000 clones, with 77% as singletons. This sample is part of a study of cytomegalovirus exposure and HLA in healthy donors. Sequencing input: PBMCs. This TCR derives from a male donor in good health and CMV-seropositive.

In DNA form, the CDR3 reads TGCGCCAGCAGCTTGGTCCTAGCGGGGGCTCCCCTTGGTGAGCAGTTCTTC. Protein: CASSLVLAGAPLGEQFF. J is TRBJ2-1 and V is TRBV5-1, with 10 bases identical to TRBD2. Germline CDR1 is SGHRS and CDR2 is YFSETQ. The junction had 12 bases not matched to a gene; V was cut back by 0 bases and J by 9 bases. This CDR3 has 17 amino acids. Full variable domain (remainder filled in from reference TRBV5-1 and TRBJ2-1): KAGVTQTPRYLIKTRGQQVTLSCSPISGHRSVSWYQQTPGQGLQFLFEYFSETQRNKGNFPGRFSGRQFSNSRSEMNVSTLELGDSALYLCASSLVLAGAPLGEQFFGPGTRLTVL.